The 19 T cell receptor beta chains given below trace back to one sample, sequenced in a study of T cells in Graves' hyperthyroidism and ophthalmopathy. TCR beta CDR3 regions were amplified from RNA transcripts. The TCR CDR3 was amplified in a first-round RT-PCR using the HTBI primer set. Via MiXCR, TCRdb re-called the multiplex PCR reads, giving one row per CDR3 protein. Of 380,000 or so distinct CDR3 sequences in the sample, approximately 20% were seen once. The sequenced material came from blood. These receptors were obtained from a woman between 18 and 30 years old with Graves' hyperthyroidism.

Remarks on this clonotype: One end of the junction fails to match germline, which may point to a read error. V usage is TRBV19 and J usage is TRBJ2-5; D is undetermined. The CDR3 totals 13 residues. CDR1 and CDR2 (germline): LNHDA, SQIVND (reference sequence). CDR3 in DNA: TGTGCCAGTAGTTTCGCATTCCAAGAGACCCGGTACTTC. Its translation: CASSFAFQETRYF.

This clonotype was observed many times. V and J are TRBV6-1 and TRBJ1-2; 9 bases are shared with TRBD1. The germline gives CDR1 MNHNS, CDR2 SASEGT. With 7 bases clipped from V and 8 bases from J, the junction kept 14 bases outside the gene matches. The CDR3 sequence is 15 residues long. DNA for the CDR3: TGTGCCAGCACCCGACCCCGATTACAGGGGGCCGGCTACACCTTC. It translates to CASTRPRLQGAGYTF.

This chain connects TRBV15 to TRBJ1-1; maybe TRBD1 (5 bases). The CDR3 runs to 15 residues. V gave up 3 bases and J gave up 3 bases, with 14 bases separating them. Germline lookup yields CDR1 LNHNV and CDR2 YYDKDF (reference sequence). CDR3 DNA sequence: TGTGCCACCAGCAGCGCCGGGGGAGGATACACTGAAGCTTTCTTT. Encoded protein: CATSSAGGGYTEAFF.

On this clonotype itself: This could be a read error, since a much larger clone is one nucleotide away. V usage is TRBV7-2 and J usage is TRBJ1-5; D perhaps matches TRBD1 (5 bases). The CDR3 is made up of 13 amino acids. Germline V gene data show CDR1 as SGHTA and CDR2 as FQGNSA. This CDR3 reads CASSLAYRQPQRF. In DNA form, the CDR3 reads TGTGCCAGCAGCTTAGCGTATAGACAGCCCCAGCGTTTT.

This sequence joins TRBV7-9 and TRBJ1-1; no firm D call. CDR1 is SEHNR, CDR2 FQNEAQ, per germline (reference sequence). With 6 bases removed from V and 0 bases from J, the gap between germline ends came to 5 bases. The CDR3 runs 12 residues. The DNA for the CDR3 is TGTGCCAGCAGGGTAATGAACACTGAAGCTTTCTTT. This translates into CASRVMNTEAFF.

This chain connects TRBV24-1 to TRBJ1-1, with D tentatively TRBD1 (5 bases). CDR3 size: 14 residues. Trimming pared 3 bases from V and 1 base from J, leaving 8 bases between. The V gene's germline CDR1 is KGHDR and CDR2 SFDVKD. As DNA, the CDR3 is TGTGCCACCAGTGATACGACAGCGAACACTGAAGCTTTCTTT. Amino acids: CATSDTTANTEAFF.

Ten or more counts support this clonotype. The chain joins TRBV2 to TRBJ2-2; no clear D gene. The germline V gene encodes CDR1 SNHLY and CDR2 FYNNEI. V lost 7 bases to trimming and J lost 7 bases, with 19 bases between them. The CDR3 extends over 15 amino acids. The CDR3 reads CASKRVALGVGELFF. The CDR3 DNA reads TGTGCCAGCAAACGGGTCGCTCTAGGCGTCGGGGAGCTGTTTTTT.

This clonotype has only a few counts. This chain connects TRBV11-1 to TRBJ1-5; D is ambiguous. Germline V gives CDR1 SGHAT, CDR2 FQDESV (reference sequence). The CDR3 is 16 residues long. Between the trimmed V and J ends, which lost 1 base and 0 bases, there was a span of 10 bases. This chain's CDR3 is CASSLGGLYSNQPQHF. The CDR3, as DNA: TGTGCCAGCAGCTTAGGAGGGCTGTATAGCAATCAGCCCCAGCATTTT.

The chain joins TRBV4-1 to TRBJ2-7; TRBD1 is a possible D gene (6 bases). The CDR3 spans 17 residues. Per the germline V gene, CDR1 is MGHRA and CDR2 is YSYEKL. V was cut by 2 bases and J by 6 bases, with 23 bases left in between. The DNA of the CDR3 is TGCGCCAGCAGCCAATTTGGGGGCAGAGGGGTCGGGACCGAGCAGTACTTC. Protein: CASSQFGGRGVGTEQYF.

In its sample, this clonotype was seen many times. The chain has TRBV6-1 and TRBJ1-5, with 9 bases that match TRBD1. Per germline, CDR1 MNHNS and CDR2 SASEGT. The CDR3 has 15 amino acids. Trimming cost V 2 bases and J 6 bases; bases outside gene matches: 5. In nucleotides, the CDR3 is TGTGCCAGCAGTGAACCAGGGACAGGGAGTCAGCCCCAGCATTTT. Protein product: CASSEPGTGSQPQHF.

This clonotype was found many times. V usage is TRBV6-1 and J usage is TRBJ2-3; possible D gene TRBD2, 6 bases. The V and J ends lost 2 bases and 2 bases respectively, with 14 bases between them. The CDR3 has 16 residues. Germline V lookup: CDR1 MNHNS, CDR2 SASEGT. The CDR3 region is CASSERWGLPTDTQYF. DNA of the CDR3: TGTGCCAGCAGTGAACGGTGGGGACTTCCCACAGATACGCAGTATTTT.

This clonotype was found many times. This chain joins TRBV10-3 and TRBJ1-3; unclear D gene. The germline V and J ends were trimmed by 0 bases and 0 bases, with 6 bases remaining between them. The CDR3 is 15 residues long. Germline lookup yields CDR1 ENHRY and CDR2 SYGVKD. CDR3 DNA: TGTGCCATCAGTGAGTCGGCGGTCTCTGGAAACACCATATATTTT. Translating gives CAISESAVSGNTIYF.

This clonotype was seen ten or more times. The V gene is TRBV20-1, the J gene TRBJ1-2; weak D call: TRBD1 (6 bases). Germline CDR1 reads DFQATT; CDR2 reads SNEGSKA (reference sequence). The CDR3 is 14 residues long. V lost 3 bases to trimming and J lost 1 base, with 12 bases between them. In DNA, the CDR3 is TGCAGTGCTAGCAAGGGGGAGATTAACTATGGCTACACCTTC. Protein: CSASKGEINYGYTF.

Concerning this clonotype: A much larger clone differs from this one at a single base, so this may be a read error. The chain carries TRBV5-1 and TRBJ2-3, with a weak D call TRBD1 (6 bases). The CDR3 covers 15 residues. CDR1 SGHRS and CDR2 YFSETQ come from the germline V gene. CDR3 bases: TGCGCCAGCAGCTTGTTGCAGGGGCGGACAGATGCGCAGTATTTT. Translating gives CASSLLQGRTDAQYF.

This clonotype has a count of ten or more. The chain combines TRBV20-1 with TRBJ2-7; D may correspond to TRBD1 or TRBD2 (7 bases each). The germline CDR1 and CDR2 sequences are DFQATT and SNEGSKA (reference sequence). V lost 4 bases and J 2 bases, leaving 12 bases between the germline ends. The length of the CDR3 is 13 residues. The CDR3 sequence is CSATGGGPYEQYF. CDR3 coding DNA: TGCAGTGCTACAGGGGGGGGGCCCTACGAGCAGTACTTC.

This clonotype was picked up many times. The chain links TRBV11-1 to TRBJ1-1; 9 positions match TRBD1. The CDR3 extends over 13 amino acids. Germline-derived CDR1 and CDR2 are SGHAT and FQDESV (reference sequence). V was clipped by 6 bases and J by 6 bases; unmatched bases: 5. CDR3 nucleotides: TGTGCCAGCAGGCACAGGGGGCTCCCTGAAGCTTTCTTT. Amino acid sequence: CASRHRGLPEAFF.

In its sample, this clonotype was seen many times. The rearrangement uses TRBV29-1 and TRBJ1-1, with 8 bases that match TRBD1. The CDR3 covers 14 residues. V trimming: 4 bases; J trimming: 3 bases; junction bases outside the gene matches: 7. Germline V gene lookup returns CDR1 SQVTM and CDR2 ANQGSEA. CDR3 nucleotides: TGCAGCGTTGGTGACAGGGGATCGGACACTGAAGCTTTCTTT. Its translation is CSVGDRGSDTEAFF.

The chain uses TRBV11-2 and TRBJ2-7; TRBD1 matches 8 bases. The CDR3 length is 14 residues. CDR1 is SGHAT and CDR2 is FQNNGV in the germline V gene. After removal of 4 bases from V and 5 bases from J, the junction contained 7 bases not matched to a gene. The CDR3 loop reads CASSSYRGFHEQYF. In DNA form, the CDR3 reads TGTGCCAGCAGCTCCTACAGGGGGTTCCACGAGCAGTACTTC.

This clonotype occurred once. This chain connects TRBV12-5 to TRBJ1-1; weak D call: TRBD1 (5 bases). The length of the CDR3 is 12 residues. V gave up 5 bases and J gave up 8 bases, with 12 bases separating them. In germline, CDR1 is LGHNT, CDR2 FRNRAP. DNA of the CDR3: TGTGCTAGTGGTCCGTCCTGGGGGGAAGCTTTCTTT. Translating gives CASGPSWGEAFF.